This is a list of T cell receptor beta chains from one sample in a study of blood T cells in healthy people across ages. Using its own MiXCR run on the 5' RACE reads, TCRdb lists one record per CDR3 protein. The data contain some 1,500,000 distinct CDR3 sequences, around 40% of them seen just once; the ten biggest clones take up over 3.5%. Sequencing used blood. Receptor source: a young woman in good health. CDR3s include the opening cysteine and the closing phenylalanine or tryptophan. The D gene is left open where the match is weak. Size is stated for part of the rows, as once, few or many counts, or as a class when the clone is expanded.

>-|TRBJ2-7|TRBV12-3/TRBV12-4|-
CASTDRRGLNSGQYF
TGTGCCAGCACCGACCGGAGGGGCTTGAACAGCGGGCAGTACTTC
>few|TRBJ2-7|TRBV29-1|-
CSVELSSYEQYF
TGCAGCGTTGAGCTTAGTTCCTACGAGCAGTACTTC
>-|TRBJ2-2|TRBV4-3|TRBD1
CASGIGTGQNTGELFF
TGCGCCAGCGGAATCGGGACAGGACAGAACACCGGGGAGCTGTTTTTT
>-|TRBJ2-1|TRBV20-1|-
CSARPRSGNEQFF
TGCAGTGCTAGACCCCGCAGTGGCAATGAGCAGTTCTTC
>few|TRBJ1-5|TRBV18|TRBD1
CASSPSGTGQPQHF
TGTGCCAGCTCACCGAGCGGGACAGGGCAGCCCCAGCATTTT
>-|TRBJ2-1|TRBV9|-
CASATGVAGYNEQFF
TGTGCCAGCGCTACCGGGGTGGCGGGCTACAATGAGCAGTTCTTC
>-|TRBJ2-3|TRBV12-3/TRBV12-4|TRBD1
CASSLQGQGTDTQYF
TGTGCCAGCAGTCTACAGGGGCAAGGCACAGATACGCAGTATTTT
>-|TRBJ2-5|TRBV7-2|TRBD1
CASSLVGTVSQETQYF
TGTGCCAGCAGCTTAGTTGGGACAGTATCCCAAGAGACCCAGTACTTC
>-|TRBJ1-2|TRBV20-1|-
CSARIQQPVYGYTF
TGCAGTGCTAGAATCCAACAGCCTGTCTATGGCTACACCTTC
>few|TRBJ2-2|TRBV4-1|-
CASSHIGGRTGELFF
TGCGCCAGCAGCCATATCGGGGGGCGCACCGGGGAGCTGTTTTTT
>few|TRBJ2-3|TRBV25-1|TRBD2
CASSDPASGRAVDTQYF
TGTGCCAGCAGTGATCCCGCTAGCGGGAGGGCGGTAGATACGCAGTATTTT
>-|TRBJ2-7|TRBV5-1|-
CASSFLADYEQYF
TGCGCCAGCAGCTTTCTAGCAGACTACGAGCAGTACTTC
>-|TRBJ1-5|TRBV20-1|-
CSASSYKYSNQPQHF
TGCAGTGCTAGTTCTTACAAATATAGCAATCAGCCCCAGCATTTT
>few|TRBJ1-5|TRBV12-3/TRBV12-4|-
CASSPQDQPQHF
TGTGCCAGCAGCCCCCAGGATCAGCCCCAGCATTTT
>-|TRBJ2-7|TRBV7-2|-
CASSQRRNEQYF
TGTGCCAGCAGCCAACGTCGGAACGAGCAGTACTTC
>few|TRBJ1-1|TRBV6-5|TRBD1
CASSPRTGKRTEAFF
TGTGCCAGCAGTCCCCGGACAGGGAAGAGAACTGAAGCTTTCTTT